This record concerns one TCR beta chain sequence. The study ran its PCR with 60 Vbeta and 13 Jbeta primers. Only in-frame clones appear in the TCRdb table, and some are missing; sequencing was by immunoSEQ multiplex PCR. The table includes approximately 70,000 clones, 74% detected once. The data belong to a study of cytomegalovirus exposure and HLA in healthy donors. CDR1 and CDR2 from the germline V gene are MNHEY and SVGAGI. V lost 6 bases and J lost 8; bases outside the gene matches: 9. The CDR3 totals 14 residues. The source is a human donor in good health. The sequencing sample was made of PBMCs. V usage is TRBV6-5 and J usage is TRBJ2-1; TRBD2 matches at 8 bases. CDR3 amino acids: CASRQSGSGYEQFF. CDR3 sequence (DNA): TGTGCCAGCAGGCAAAGCGGGAGTGGCTATGAGCAGTTCTTC.